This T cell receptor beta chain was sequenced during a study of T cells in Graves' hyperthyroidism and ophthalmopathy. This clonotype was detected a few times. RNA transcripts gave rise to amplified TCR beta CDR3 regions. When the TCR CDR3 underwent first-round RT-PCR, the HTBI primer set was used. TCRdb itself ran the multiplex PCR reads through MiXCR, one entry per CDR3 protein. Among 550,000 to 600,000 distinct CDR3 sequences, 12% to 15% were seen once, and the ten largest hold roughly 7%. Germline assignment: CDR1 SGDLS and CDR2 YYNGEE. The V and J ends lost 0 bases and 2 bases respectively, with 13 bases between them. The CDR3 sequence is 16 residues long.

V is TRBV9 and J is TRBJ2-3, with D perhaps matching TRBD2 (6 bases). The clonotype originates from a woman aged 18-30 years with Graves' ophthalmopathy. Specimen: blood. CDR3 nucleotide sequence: TGTGCCAGCAGCGTAGGAATAGCGGACTTCACAGATACGCAGTATTTT. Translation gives CASSVGIADFTDTQYF.